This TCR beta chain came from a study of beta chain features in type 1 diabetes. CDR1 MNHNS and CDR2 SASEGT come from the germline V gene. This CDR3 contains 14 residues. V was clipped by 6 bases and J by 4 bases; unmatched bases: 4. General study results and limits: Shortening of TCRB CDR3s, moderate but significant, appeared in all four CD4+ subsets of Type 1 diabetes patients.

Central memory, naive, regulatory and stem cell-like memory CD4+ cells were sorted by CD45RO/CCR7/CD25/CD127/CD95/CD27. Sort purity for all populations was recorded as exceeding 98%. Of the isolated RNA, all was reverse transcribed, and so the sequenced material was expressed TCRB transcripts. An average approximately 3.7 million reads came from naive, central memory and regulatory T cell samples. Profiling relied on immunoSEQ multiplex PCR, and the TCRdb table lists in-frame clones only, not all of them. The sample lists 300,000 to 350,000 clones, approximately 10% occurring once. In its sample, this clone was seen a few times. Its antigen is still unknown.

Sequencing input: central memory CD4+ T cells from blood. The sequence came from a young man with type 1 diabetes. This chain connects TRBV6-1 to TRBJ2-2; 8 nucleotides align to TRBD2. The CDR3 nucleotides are TGTGCCAGCAGGACTAGCGCGGGCACCGGGGAGCTGTTTTTT. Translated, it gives CASRTSAGTGELFF.